This paragraph covers one T cell receptor beta chain sequence. The authors ran a second PCR of about 6 to 11 cycles using a sample-barcoded 5' primer and a J-beta primer mix. Paired-end reads containing CDR3 totaled no fewer than 2.5 million for each sample. Via MiXCR, TCRdb re-called the 5' RACE reads, giving one row per CDR3 protein. The sample yields about 670,000 distinct CDR3 sequences, about 50% seen once. These data come from a study of blood T cells in healthy people across ages. The CDR3 is 14 amino acids. Sequenced: blood. The receptor comes from a woman at least 80 years old in good health. The chain combines TRBV21-1 with TRBJ2-5; the D call TRBD1 from the table was never checked on the DNA. TRBV21-1 is reported as a pseudogene. CDR3 sequence (DNA): TGTGCCAGCAGCAAGGGGACCGTCGTGGGGACCCAGTACTTC. Translating gives CASSKGTVVGTQYF.